What follows are 18 T cell receptor beta chains derived from one specimen sequenced in a study of patients and donors after allogeneic stem cell transplantation. TCRdb reprocessed the RT-PCR reads with MiXCR, giving one entry per CDR3 protein. This table holds about 960,000 distinct CDR3 sequences, about 20% found once. Material for sequencing was blood, either unsorted or a sorted T cell fraction (not recorded which). The receptor set was obtained from a human donor who was either an allogeneic HSCT recipient or a stem cell or donor lymphocyte infusion donor (not recorded which). It is not recorded whose cells these are; they may come from a transplant donor.

The chain couples TRBV6-1 to TRBJ1-1, with D tentatively TRBD1 (6 bases). CDR3 size: 13 residues. Trimming took off 6 bases at V and 3 bases at J, with 11 bases between the two ends. Looked up from germline, CDR1 is MNHNS and CDR2 is SASEGT. Here the CDR3 reads CASRTDRYTEAFF. CDR3 bases: TGTGCCAGCAGGACGGACAGATACACTGAAGCTTTCTTT.

The chain uses TRBV10-3 and TRBJ2-1, with unresolved D. Germline V gives CDR1 ENHRY, CDR2 SYGVKD. This CDR3 has 16 amino acids. V was shortened by 5 bases and J by 0 bases, with 14 bases between the two germline ends. In nucleotides, the CDR3 is TGTGCCATCAGTCCCGCAGGAATGAGCTCCTACAATGAGCAGTTCTTC. This translates into CAISPAGMSSYNEQFF.

This clonotype was recorded many times. This sequence joins TRBV3-1 and TRBJ1-2, with no clear D. With 1 base removed from V and 7 bases from J, the gap between germline ends came to 7 bases. The germline V gene encodes CDR1 LGHDT and CDR2 YNNKEL (reference sequence). There are 12 residues in the CDR3. CDR3 amino acids: CASSQGGFGYTF. DNA for the CDR3: TGTGCCAGCAGCCAAGGAGGGTTTGGCTACACCTTC.

Only a few counts were recorded for this clonotype. The CDR3 protein is CASSPSGGINGYTF. In DNA, the CDR3 is TGCGCCAGCAGCCCCTCAGGGGGGATAAATGGCTACACCTTC. V gene TRBV5-1 combines with J gene TRBJ1-2; 7 bases match TRBD1. CDR3 length: 14 amino acids. J gave up 6 bases and V 4 bases, and 9 bases lay outside the gene matches. Germline CDR1 reads SGHRS; CDR2 reads YFSETQ.

This clonotype was detected a few times. This chain connects TRBV6-1 to TRBJ2-1; D is unclear. V lost 5 bases, J lost 5 bases, and 13 bases lay in between. The CDR3 spans 14 residues. The germline V gene encodes CDR1 MNHNS and CDR2 SASEGT. The CDR3 DNA follows: TGTGCCAGCAGTCAGGCCGGGCTGGACAATGAGCAGTTCTTC. Its protein product is CASSQAGLDNEQFF.

The J gene is TRBJ2-7, the V gene TRBV20-1; TRBD2 might be the D (5 bases). The CDR3 is made up of 11 amino acids. V shed 5 bases and J shed 7 bases, with 12 bases lying between them. Germline values: CDR1 DFQATT, CDR2 SNEGSKA (reference sequence). CDR3: CSAQRFGEQYF. In nucleotides, the CDR3 is TGCAGTGCTCAGCGGTTTGGAGAGCAGTACTTC.

The table lists this clonotype with many counts. This CDR3 is CASSLTGGRGKLFF. The DNA for the CDR3 is TGTGCCAGCAGTCTAACAGGGGGACGAGGAAAACTGTTTTTT. The chain uses TRBV12-3 or TRBV12-4 and TRBJ1-4, with 8 bases matching TRBD1. Germline trimming cut 5 bases from V and 10 bases from J; bases unmatched to any gene: 9. The CDR3 has 14 residues.

This chain uses TRBV5-1 with TRBJ2-5; D may be TRBD2 (6 bases). Germline V gene data show CDR1 as SGHRS and CDR2 as YFSETQ. The CDR3 consists of 17 residues. The V end was cut by 1 base, the J end by 1 base, with 17 bases between. In nucleotides, the CDR3 is TGCGCCAGCAGCTTGTATGGGCTAGCGTCGACCCAAGAGACCCAGTACTTC. Protein sequence: CASSLYGLASTQETQYF.

This clonotype has more than one count but fewer than ten. CDR3 in DNA: TGTGCCAGCAGTTCCCTCAGCGGGGGGATTTACAATGAGCAGTTCTTC. This sequence encodes CASSSLSGGIYNEQFF. The chain employs TRBV6-2 or TRBV6-3 and TRBJ2-1; 9 nucleotides line up with TRBD2. This CDR3 comprises 16 residues. V shed 4 bases and J 4 bases; nucleotides not matched to a gene: 8. Per the germline V gene, CDR1 is MNHEY and CDR2 is SVGEGT.

This clonotype was counted only a few times. The rearrangement links TRBV9 to TRBJ2-2; no reliable D call. The CDR3 is 16 amino acids. The germline V gene has CDR1 SGDLS and CDR2 YYNGEE. V gave up 2 bases and J gave up 0 bases, with 11 bases separating them. CDR3 residues: CASSVGPDPNTGELFF. In DNA form, the CDR3 reads TGTGCCAGCAGCGTGGGCCCGGACCCGAACACCGGGGAGCTGTTTTTT.

This clonotype was counted between two and nine times. CDR3 in DNA: TGTGCCAGCAGCTCACCCGGACAGGGAAGGAATGAGCAGTTCTTC. The encoded protein is CASSSPGQGRNEQFF. This chain connects TRBV6-1 to TRBJ2-1; TRBD1 matches at 8 bases. The CDR3 extends over 15 amino acids. Trimming at V came to 6 bases and at J to 7 bases, leaving 11 bases not matched to a gene. Looked up from germline, CDR1 is MNHNS and CDR2 is SASEGT.

There are many counts of this clonotype. CDR3 residues: CASSLSPSGTAIEQFF. The CDR3 nucleotides are TGTGCCAGCAGCTTAAGTCCTAGCGGGACGGCTATTGAGCAGTTCTTC. The chain couples TRBV7-3 to TRBJ2-1; 9 bases fit TRBD2. Germline V gene lookup returns CDR1 SGHTA and CDR2 FQGTGA. The CDR3 contains 16 residues. The V and J ends lost 1 base and 9 bases, in that order; junction bases with no gene match: 10.

V is TRBV12-3 or TRBV12-4 and J is TRBJ1-3, with D unresolved. The CDR3 sequence is 14 residues long. Between the trimmed V and J ends, which lost 6 bases and 2 bases, there was a span of 11 bases. This CDR3 is CASRLSGAGNTIYF. DNA of the CDR3: TGTGCCAGCAGACTTTCGGGTGCTGGAAACACCATATATTTT.

This chain connects TRBV6-1 to TRBJ2-1; 14 bases match TRBD2. The CDR3 has 17 amino acids. Germline values: CDR1 MNHNS, CDR2 SASEGT. V was clipped by 7 bases and J by 0 bases; unmatched bases: 5. The CDR3 region has the DNA TGTGCCAGCAAGGGACTAGCGGGGGCCTACTCCTACAATGAGCAGTTCTTC. Protein product: CASKGLAGAYSYNEQFF.

J is TRBJ1-3 and V is TRBV12-3 or TRBV12-4; D gene unclear. The CDR3 is 16 residues long. V was cut by 7 bases and J by 4 bases, with 20 bases left in between. The CDR3 DNA reads TGTGCCAGCACCGGACTCGAGGGAGGTCGGGGAAACACCATATATTTT. Amino acid sequence: CASTGLEGGRGNTIYF.

The sample holds a few counts of this clonotype. The chain combines TRBV4-2 with TRBJ2-3; possibly TRBD1 or TRBD2 for D (6 bases each). Trimming stripped 0 bases from V and 2 bases from J, with 12 bases between. The length of the CDR3 is 16 residues. The germline gives CDR1 LGHNA, CDR2 YNFKEQ. The CDR3 protein is CASSQDSTGATDTQYF. The CDR3 nucleotides are TGTGCCAGCAGCCAAGATTCGACGGGGGCCACAGATACGCAGTATTTT.

This clonotype turned up a few times. The V and J genes are TRBV5-8 and TRBJ1-5; D may be TRBD1 (6 bases). The germline CDR1 and CDR2 sequences are SGHTS and YDEGEE. The CDR3 is 14 residues long. V dropped 5 bases and J dropped 5 bases, with 14 bases sitting between them. CDR3 protein: CASSPGVFDQPQHF. The CDR3 DNA reads TGTGCCAGCAGTCCAGGGGTCTTTGATCAGCCCCAGCATTTT.

The chain is built from TRBV20-1 and TRBJ2-7; 8 nucleotides align to TRBD2. The germline CDR1 and CDR2 sequences are DFQATT and SNEGSKA (reference sequence). The length of the CDR3 is 14 residues. V shed 5 bases, J shed 0 bases, and the junction held 6 bases outside the gene matches. The CDR3 sequence: CSAYSGGSSYEQYF. DNA for the CDR3: TGCAGTGCTTACAGCGGGGGAAGCTCCTACGAGCAGTACTTC.